This TCR beta chain originates from a study of blood T cell repertoires in COVID-19. On the study more broadly: There were acute and convalescent COVID-19 samples, and they came from the United States, Italy and Spain. Sources were T cells, B-cell-depleted T cells, or PBMCs; the material itself was cDNA or gDNA.

Germline loops: CDR1 SGHAT, CDR2 FQDESV (reference sequence). V was pared by 1 base and J by 6 bases, with 7 bases between. The CDR3 length is 13 residues. In the original workflow: Counts of nucleated cells, estimated from reference gene primer amplification, were obtained. TCRdb keeps only in-frame clones here, not all; method: immunoSEQ multiplex PCR. V, J and clone size are taken as reported in that table, and D and trimming were inferred from the DNA itself. Among some 77,000 clones, roughly 81% were seen once, and the ten largest hold roughly 20%. Source material: peripheral blood. The TCR originated in a woman between 65 and 79 years old with acute or convalescent COVID-19. The chain employs TRBV11-1 and TRBJ1-5; unclear D gene. The CDR3 reads CASSLGGSQPQHF. In DNA form, the CDR3 reads TGTGCCAGCAGCTTAGGCGGGAGTCAGCCCCAGCATTTT.